This T cell receptor beta chain came from a study of CD8 T cells in ankylosing spondylitis. Overall study results and limits: Disease-linked clones were reportedly significantly enriched in matched ankylosing spondylitis synovial fluid. In ankylosing spondylitis blood, a motif of 7 to 9 highly homologous TCR beta variants appeared characteristic.

Per the germline V gene, CDR1 is ENHRY and CDR2 is SYGVKD. Trimming cost V 2 bases and J 0 bases, with 12 bases left between them. CDR3 length: 16 amino acids. Points on this clonotype: Its target is unknown.

TCR beta libraries were made by quantitative 5'-RACE with molecular barcodes. TCRdb recomputed calls from the 5' RACE reads with MiXCR, one row per CDR3 protein. The sample contains under 170,000 distinct CDR3 sequences, around 43% of which appear only once. V is TRBV10-3 and J is TRBJ2-3; tentatively, D is TRBD1 (6 bases). The material sequenced was synovial fluid, either unsorted or a sorted T cell fraction (not recorded which). The origin of this receptor is a male donor with ankylosing spondylitis. CDR3 sequence reads: CAISEGGPVSTDTQYF. In nucleotides, the CDR3 is TGTGCCATCAGTGAGGGGGGCCCTGTAAGCACAGATACGCAGTATTTT.